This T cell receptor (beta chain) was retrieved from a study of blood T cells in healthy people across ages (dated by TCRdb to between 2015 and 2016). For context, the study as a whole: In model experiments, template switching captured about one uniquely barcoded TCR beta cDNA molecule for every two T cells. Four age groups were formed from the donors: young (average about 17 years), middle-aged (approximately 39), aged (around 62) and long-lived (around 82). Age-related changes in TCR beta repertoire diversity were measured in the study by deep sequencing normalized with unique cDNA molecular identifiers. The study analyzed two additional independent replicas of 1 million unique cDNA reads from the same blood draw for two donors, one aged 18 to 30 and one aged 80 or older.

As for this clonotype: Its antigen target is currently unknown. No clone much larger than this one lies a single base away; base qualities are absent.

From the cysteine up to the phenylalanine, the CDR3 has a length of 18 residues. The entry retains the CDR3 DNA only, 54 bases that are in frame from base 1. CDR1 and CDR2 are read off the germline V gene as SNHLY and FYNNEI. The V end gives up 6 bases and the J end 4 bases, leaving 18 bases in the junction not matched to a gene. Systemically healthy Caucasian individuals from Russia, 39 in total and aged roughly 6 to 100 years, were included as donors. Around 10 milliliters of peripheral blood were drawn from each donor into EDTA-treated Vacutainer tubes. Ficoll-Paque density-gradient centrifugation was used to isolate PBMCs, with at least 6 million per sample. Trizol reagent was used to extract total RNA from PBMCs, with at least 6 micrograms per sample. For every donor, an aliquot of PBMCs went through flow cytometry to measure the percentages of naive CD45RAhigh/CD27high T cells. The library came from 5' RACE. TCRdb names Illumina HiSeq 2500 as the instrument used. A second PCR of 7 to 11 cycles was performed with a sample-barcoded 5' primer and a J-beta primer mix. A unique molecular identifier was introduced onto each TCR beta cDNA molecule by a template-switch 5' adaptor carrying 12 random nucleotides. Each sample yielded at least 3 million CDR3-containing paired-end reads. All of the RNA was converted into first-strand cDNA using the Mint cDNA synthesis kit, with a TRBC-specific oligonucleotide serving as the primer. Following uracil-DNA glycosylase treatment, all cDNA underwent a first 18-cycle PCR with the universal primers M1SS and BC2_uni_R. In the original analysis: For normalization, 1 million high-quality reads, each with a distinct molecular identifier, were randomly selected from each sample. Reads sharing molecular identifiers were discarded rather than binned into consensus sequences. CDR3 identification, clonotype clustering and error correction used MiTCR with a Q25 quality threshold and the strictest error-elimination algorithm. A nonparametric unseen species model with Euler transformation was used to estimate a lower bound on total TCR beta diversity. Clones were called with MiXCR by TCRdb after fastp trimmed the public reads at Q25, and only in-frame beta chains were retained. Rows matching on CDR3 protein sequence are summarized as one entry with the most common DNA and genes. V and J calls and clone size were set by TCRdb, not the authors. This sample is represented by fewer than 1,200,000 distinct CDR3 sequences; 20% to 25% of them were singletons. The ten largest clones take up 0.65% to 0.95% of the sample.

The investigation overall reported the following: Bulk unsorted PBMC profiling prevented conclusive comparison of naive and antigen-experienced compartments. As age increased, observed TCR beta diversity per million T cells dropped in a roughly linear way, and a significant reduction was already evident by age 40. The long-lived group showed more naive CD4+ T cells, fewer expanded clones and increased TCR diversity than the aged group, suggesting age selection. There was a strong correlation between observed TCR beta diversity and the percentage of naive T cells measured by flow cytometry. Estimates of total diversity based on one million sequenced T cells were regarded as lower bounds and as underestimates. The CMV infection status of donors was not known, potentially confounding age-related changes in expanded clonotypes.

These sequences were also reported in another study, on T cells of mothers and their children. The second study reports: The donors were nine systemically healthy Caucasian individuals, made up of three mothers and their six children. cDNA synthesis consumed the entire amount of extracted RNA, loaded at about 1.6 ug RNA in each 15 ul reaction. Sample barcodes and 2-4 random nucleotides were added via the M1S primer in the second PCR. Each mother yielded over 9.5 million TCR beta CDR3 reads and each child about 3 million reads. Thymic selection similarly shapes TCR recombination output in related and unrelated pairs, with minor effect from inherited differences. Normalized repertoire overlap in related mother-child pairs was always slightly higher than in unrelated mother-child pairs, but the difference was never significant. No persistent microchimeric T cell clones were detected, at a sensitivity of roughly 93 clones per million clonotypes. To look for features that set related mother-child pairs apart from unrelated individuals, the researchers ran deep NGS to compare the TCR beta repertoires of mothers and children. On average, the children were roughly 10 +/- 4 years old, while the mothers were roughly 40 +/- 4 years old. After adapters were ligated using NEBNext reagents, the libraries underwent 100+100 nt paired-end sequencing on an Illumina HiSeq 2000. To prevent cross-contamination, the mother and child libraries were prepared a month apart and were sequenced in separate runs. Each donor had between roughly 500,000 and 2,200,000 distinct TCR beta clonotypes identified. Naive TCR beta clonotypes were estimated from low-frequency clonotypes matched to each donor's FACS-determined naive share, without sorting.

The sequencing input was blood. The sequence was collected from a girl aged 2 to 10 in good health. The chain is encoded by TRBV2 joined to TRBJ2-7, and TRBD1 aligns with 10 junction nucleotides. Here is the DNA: TGTGCCAGCAGCCCGGGACAGGGGCTCTCAACAACGGATTACGAGCAGTACTTC. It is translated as CASSPGQGLSTTDYEQYF.